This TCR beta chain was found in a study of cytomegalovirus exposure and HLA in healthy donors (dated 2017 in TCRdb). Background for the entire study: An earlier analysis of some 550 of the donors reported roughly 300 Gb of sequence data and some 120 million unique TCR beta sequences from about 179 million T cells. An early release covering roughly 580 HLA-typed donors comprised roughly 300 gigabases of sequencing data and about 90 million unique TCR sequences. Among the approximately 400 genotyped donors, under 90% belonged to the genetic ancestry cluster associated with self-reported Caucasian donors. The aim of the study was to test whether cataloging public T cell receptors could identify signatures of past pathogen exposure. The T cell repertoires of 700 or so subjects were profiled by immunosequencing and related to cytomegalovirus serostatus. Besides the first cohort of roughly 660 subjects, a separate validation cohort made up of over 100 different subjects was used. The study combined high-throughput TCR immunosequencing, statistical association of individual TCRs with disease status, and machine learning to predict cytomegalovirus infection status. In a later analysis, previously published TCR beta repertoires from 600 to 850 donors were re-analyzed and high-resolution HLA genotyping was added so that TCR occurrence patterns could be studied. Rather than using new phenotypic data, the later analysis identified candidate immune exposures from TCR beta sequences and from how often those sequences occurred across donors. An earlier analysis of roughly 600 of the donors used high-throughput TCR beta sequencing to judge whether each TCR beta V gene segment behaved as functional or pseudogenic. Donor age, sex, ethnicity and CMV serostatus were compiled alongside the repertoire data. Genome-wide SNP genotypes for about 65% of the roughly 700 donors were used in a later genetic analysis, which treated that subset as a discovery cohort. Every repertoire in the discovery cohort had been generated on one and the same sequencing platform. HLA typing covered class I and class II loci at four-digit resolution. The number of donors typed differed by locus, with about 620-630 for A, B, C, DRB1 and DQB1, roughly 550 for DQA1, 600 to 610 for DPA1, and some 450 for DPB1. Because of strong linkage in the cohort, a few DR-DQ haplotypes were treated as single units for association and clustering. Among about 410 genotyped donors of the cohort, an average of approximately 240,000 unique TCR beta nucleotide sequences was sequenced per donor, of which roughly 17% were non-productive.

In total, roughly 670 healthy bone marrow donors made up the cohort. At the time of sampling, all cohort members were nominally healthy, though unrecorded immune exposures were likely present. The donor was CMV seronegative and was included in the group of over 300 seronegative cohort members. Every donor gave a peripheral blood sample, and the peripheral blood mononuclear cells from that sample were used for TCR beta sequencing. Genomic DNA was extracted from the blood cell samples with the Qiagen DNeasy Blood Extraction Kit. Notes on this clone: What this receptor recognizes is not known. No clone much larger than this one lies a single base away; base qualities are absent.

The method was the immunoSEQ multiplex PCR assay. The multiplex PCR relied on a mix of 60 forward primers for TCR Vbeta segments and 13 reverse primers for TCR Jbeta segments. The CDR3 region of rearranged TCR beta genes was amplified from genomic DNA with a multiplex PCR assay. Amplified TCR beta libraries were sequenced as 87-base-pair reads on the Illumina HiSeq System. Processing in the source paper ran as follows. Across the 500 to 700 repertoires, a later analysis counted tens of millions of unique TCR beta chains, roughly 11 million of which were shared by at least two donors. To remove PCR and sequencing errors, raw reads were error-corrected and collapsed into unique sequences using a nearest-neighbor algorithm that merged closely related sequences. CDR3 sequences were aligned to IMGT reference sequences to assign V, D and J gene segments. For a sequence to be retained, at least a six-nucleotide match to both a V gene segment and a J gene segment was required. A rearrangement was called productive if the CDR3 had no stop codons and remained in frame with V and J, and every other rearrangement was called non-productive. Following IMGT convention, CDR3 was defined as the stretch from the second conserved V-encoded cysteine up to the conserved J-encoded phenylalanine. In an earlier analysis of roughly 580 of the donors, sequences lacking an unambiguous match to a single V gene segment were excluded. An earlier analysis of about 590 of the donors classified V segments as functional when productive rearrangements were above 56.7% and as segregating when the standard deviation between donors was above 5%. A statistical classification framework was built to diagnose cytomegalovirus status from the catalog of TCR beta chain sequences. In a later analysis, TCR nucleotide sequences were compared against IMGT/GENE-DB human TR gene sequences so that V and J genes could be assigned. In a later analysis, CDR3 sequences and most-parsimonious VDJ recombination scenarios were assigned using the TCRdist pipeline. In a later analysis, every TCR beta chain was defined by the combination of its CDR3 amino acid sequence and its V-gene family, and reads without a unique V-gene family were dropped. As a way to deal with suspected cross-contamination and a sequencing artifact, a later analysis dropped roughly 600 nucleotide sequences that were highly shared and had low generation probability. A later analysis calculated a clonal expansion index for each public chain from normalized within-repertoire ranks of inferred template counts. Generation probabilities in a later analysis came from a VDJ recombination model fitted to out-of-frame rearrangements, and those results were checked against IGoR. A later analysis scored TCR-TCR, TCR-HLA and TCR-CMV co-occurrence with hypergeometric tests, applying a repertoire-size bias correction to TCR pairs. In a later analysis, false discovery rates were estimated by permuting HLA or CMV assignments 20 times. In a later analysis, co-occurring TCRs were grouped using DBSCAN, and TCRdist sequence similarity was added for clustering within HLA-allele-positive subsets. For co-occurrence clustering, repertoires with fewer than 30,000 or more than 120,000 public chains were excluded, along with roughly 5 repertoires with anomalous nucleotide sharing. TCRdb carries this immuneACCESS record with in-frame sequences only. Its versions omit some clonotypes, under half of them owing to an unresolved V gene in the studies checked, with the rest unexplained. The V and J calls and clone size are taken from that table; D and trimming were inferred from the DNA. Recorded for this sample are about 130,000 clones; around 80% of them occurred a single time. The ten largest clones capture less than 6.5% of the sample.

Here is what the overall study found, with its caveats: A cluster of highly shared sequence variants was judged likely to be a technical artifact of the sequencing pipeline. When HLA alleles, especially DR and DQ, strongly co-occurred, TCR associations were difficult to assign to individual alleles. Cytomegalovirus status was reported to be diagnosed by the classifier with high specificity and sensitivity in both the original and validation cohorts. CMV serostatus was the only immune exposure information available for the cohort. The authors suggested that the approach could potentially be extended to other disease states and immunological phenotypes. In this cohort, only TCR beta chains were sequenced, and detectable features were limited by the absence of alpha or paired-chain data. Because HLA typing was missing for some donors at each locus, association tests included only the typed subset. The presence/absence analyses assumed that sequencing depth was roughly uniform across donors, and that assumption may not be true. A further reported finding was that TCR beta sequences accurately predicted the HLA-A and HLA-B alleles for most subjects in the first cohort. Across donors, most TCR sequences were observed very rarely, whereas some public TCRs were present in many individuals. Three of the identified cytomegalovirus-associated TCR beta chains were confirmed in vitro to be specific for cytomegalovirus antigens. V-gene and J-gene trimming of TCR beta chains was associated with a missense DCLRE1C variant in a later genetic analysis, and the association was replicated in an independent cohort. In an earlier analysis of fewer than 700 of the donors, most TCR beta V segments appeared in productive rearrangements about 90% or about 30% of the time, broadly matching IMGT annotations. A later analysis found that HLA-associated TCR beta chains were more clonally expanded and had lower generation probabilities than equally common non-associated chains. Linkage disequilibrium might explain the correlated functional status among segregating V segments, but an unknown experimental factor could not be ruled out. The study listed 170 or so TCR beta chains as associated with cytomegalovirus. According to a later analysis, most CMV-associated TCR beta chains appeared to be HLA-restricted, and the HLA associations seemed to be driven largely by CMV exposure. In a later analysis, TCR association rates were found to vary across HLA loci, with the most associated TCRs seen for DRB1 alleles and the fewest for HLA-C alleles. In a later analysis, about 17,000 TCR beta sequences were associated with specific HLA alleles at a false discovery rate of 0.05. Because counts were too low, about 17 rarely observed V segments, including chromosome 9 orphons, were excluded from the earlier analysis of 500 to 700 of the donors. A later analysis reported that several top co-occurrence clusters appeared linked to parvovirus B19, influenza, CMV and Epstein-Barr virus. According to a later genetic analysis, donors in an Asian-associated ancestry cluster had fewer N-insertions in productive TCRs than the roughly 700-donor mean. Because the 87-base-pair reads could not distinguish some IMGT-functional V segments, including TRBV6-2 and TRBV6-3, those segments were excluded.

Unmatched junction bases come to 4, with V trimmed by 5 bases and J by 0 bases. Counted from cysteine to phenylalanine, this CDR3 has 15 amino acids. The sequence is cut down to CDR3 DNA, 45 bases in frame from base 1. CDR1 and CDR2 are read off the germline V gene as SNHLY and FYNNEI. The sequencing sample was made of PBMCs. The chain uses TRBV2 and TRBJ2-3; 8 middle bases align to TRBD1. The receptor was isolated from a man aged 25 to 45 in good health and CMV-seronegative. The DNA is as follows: TGTGCCAGCAGTTCCGGACAGGGAAGCACAGATACGCAGTATTTT. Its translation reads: CASSSGQGSTDTQYF.